This T cell receptor (beta chain) comes out of a study of T-cell memory formation after mild COVID-19. V lost 4 bases to trimming and J lost 4 bases; unmatched junction nucleotides: 10. The CDR3 is 17 amino acids. Per germline, CDR1 SGHRS and CDR2 YFSETQ. This clonotype has more than one count but fewer than ten. TCRdb used MiXCR to reprocess the 5' RACE reads, holding one entry per CDR3 protein. This sample carries 120,000 or so distinct CDR3 sequences, 16% of them seen once, and the ten largest clones take about 15%. Sequenced input: PBMCs or a T cell subset sorted from them (not recorded which). The V and J genes are TRBV5-1 and TRBJ2-1, with 11 bases fitting TRBD2. This TCR came from an adult woman who had mild COVID-19 (a few samples of this study predate the infection). Cell type and time point are not known. This chain's CDR3 is CASSQGSIAGGYNEQFF. The CDR3 DNA reads TGCGCCAGCAGCCAAGGGTCTATAGCGGGAGGGTACAATGAGCAGTTCTTC.